This T cell receptor beta chain was sequenced during a study of OX40 agonist ivuxolimab in advanced cancers. Context from the whole study: The costimulatory receptor OX40 (CD134) was targeted by ivuxolimab, a fully human IgG2 agonistic monoclonal antibody. Intravenous ivuxolimab was administered to patients every 2 weeks at six dose levels: 0.01, 0.1, 0.3, 1.5, 3 and 10 mg/kg. Among the roughly 52 dose-escalation patients, around 20 had hepatocellular carcinoma, about 15 melanoma, 9 renal cell carcinoma and 9 head and neck cancer. The dose-escalation cohort was about 83% male with a mean age of approximately 59 years, ranging from roughly 23 to 80. Patients were allowed to have had prior anti-PD-1, anti-PD-L1 or anti-CTLA-4 therapy, and approximately 40% of the dose-escalation patients had been treated with checkpoint inhibitors. Partial responses were achieved by three dose-escalation patients, of whom one had hepatocellular carcinoma and two had cutaneous melanoma. The point of sequencing TCRbeta in the periphery was to test whether ivuxolimab changed TCR sequence diversity and drove clonal T-cell expansion. The paper describes the monotherapy dose-escalation part (N of about 52 patients) of the phase I trial of ivuxolimab. Results the study describes overall, beyond this receptor: At doses from 0.1 to 3.0 mg/kg, clonal expansion was seen in both CD4+ and CD8+ blood T cells between baseline and week 6. Low levels of normalized T-cell clonal expansion were also seen in some patients who did not respond. On average, CD8+ T cells showed more expanded clones than CD4+ T cells after ivuxolimab. The antigen specificity of the clonally expanded peripheral T cells was not determined. In the 0.1-3.0 mg/kg groups, partial responders were among the patients with the lowest normalized peripheral clonal expansion, particularly in CD8+ T cells.

CDR1 GTSNPN and CDR2 SVGIG were looked up in the germline V gene (reference sequence). Relative to germline, V is 4 bases shorter and J is 3 bases shorter, with 15 bases between their ends. The CDR3 measures 14 amino acids from cysteine to phenylalanine. Only CDR3 DNA remains: 42 bases, in frame from the first base. The trial excluded patients who had a history of autoimmune disease or who were on systemic immunosuppression. Peripheral blood for TCR sequencing was drawn from every dose cohort at baseline, at cycle 4 day 1 and at cycle 7 day 1. Samples were obtained from an open-label, multicenter, first-in-human phase I dose-escalation trial of ivuxolimab. Adults with locally advanced or metastatic melanoma, renal cell, hepatocellular, or head and neck squamous cell carcinoma were enrolled in the trial. Before TCR sequencing, CD4+ T cells and CD8+ T cells were sorted from peripheral blood as separate populations.

To sequence the TCRbeta CDR3 region, genomic DNA was isolated from the sorted cells. The immunoSEQ Assay was used to sequence the TCRbeta CDR3 regions. The immuneACCESS repertoire file appears here via TCRdb, limited to in-frame rearrangements. These files lack a portion of the clones; in checked studies, under half of the deficit traces to unresolved V genes, and the cause of the others is not known. This sample gives 65,000 to 100,000 clones in total; roughly 84% of them show up just once. Clones ranked in the top ten supply around 3.8% of the sample. A word on this clone: Its binding antigen is unknown. Base quality data are lacking; no much larger clone is found one base away.

The rearrangement combines TRBV30 with TRBJ1-1; the D gene is perhaps TRBD1, on 5 matching bases. The clonotype originates from an adult with an advanced solid tumor such as melanoma, head and neck, liver or kidney cancer. Sequences were derived from CD4+ or CD8+ T cells sorted from blood, sampled in a trial of the OX40 agonist ivuxolimab. The nucleotide sequence reads as follows: TGTGCCTGGATTCTTGACAGATCATACACTGAAGCTTTCTTT. It translates as CAWILDRSYTEAFF.